This T cell receptor (beta chain) was captured in a study of shared clonotypes between healthy human individuals. For sorted subsets, approximately 200 ng DNA per replicate equaled around 28,000 T cell genomes. Clones were read by immunoSEQ multiplex PCR, and TCRdb kept only the in-frame ones, dropping some. The table shows just over 2,000,000 clones, with approximately 95% occurring only once. Naive CD8 populations comprised CD45RO-negative cells positively selected for CCR7, excluding terminally differentiated effector memory CD45RA+ cells. The CDR3 has 13 amino acids. Per the germline V gene, CDR1 is MGHRA and CDR2 is YSYEKL. Trimming stripped 1 base from V and 4 bases from J, with 8 bases between.

Sequenced material: naive CD8+ T cells sorted from blood. The TCR sequence derives from a man aged 18 to 35 in good health. The chain joins TRBV4-1 to TRBJ2-7; D not certain. The CDR3 nucleotides are TGCGCCAGCAGCCAAGCAGCGTTTTACGAGCAGTACTTC. Translated: CASSQAAFYEQYF.